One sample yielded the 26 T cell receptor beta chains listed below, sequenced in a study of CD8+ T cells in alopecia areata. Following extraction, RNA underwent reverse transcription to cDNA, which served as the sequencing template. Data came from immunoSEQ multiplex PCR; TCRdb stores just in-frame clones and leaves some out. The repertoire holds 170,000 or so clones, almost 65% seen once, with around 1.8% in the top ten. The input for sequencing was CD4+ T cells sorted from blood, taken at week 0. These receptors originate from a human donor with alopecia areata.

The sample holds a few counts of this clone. The CDR3 loop is CASSQDNEGAYGYTF. In DNA form, the CDR3 reads TGCGCCAGCAGCCAAGATAATGAGGGGGCCTATGGCTACACCTTC. The chain joins TRBV4-3 to TRBJ1-2; 7 bases agree with TRBD1. The CDR3 loop spans 15 amino acids. V lost 0 bases, J lost 4 bases, and 5 bases stayed unmatched. Germline V gene data show CDR1 as LGHNA and CDR2 as YSLEER.

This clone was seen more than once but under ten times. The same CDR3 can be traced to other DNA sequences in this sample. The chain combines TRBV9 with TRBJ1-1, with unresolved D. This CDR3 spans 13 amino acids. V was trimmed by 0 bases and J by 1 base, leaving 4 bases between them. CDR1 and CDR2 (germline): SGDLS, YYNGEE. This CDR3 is CASSVAGNTEAFF. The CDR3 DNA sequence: TGTGCCAGCAGCGTAGCAGGGAACACTGAAGCTTTCTTT.

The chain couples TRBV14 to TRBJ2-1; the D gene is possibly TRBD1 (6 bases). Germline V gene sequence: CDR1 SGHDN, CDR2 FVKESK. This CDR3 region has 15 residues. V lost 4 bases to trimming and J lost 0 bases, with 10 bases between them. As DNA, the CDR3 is TGTGCCAGCAGCCCTACAGGGAGCTCCTACAATGAGCAGTTCTTC. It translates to CASSPTGSSYNEQFF.

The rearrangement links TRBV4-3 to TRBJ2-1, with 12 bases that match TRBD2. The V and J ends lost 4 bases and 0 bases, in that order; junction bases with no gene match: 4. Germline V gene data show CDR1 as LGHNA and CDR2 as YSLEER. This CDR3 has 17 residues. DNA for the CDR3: TGCGCCAGCAGCCGAGAGACTAGCGGGAGCTCCTACAATGAGCAGTTCTTC. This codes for CASSRETSGSSYNEQFF.

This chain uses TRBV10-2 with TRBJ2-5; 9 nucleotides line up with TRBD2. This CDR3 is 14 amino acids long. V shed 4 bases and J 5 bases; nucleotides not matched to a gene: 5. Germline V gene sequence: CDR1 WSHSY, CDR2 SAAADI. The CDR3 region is CASSVSSGAETQYF. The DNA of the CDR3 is TGCGCCAGCAGTGTATCTAGCGGGGCCGAGACCCAGTACTTC.

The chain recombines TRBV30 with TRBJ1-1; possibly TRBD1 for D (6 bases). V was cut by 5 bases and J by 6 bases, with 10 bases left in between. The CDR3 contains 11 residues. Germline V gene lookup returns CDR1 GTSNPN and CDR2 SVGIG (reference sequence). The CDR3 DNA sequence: TGTGCCTGGCAGGGGTATGCTGAAGCTTTCTTT. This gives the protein CAWQGYAEAFF.

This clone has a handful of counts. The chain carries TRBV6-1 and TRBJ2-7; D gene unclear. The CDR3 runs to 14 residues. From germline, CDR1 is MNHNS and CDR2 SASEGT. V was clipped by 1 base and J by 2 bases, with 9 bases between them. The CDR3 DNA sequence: TGTGCCAGCAGTGAAGTGGGCCGAGCCTACGAGCAGTACTTC. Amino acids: CASSEVGRAYEQYF.

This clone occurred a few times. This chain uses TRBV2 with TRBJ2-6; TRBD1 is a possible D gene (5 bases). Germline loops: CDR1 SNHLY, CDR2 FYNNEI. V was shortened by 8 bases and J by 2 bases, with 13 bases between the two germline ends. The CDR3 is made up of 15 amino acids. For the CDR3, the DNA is TGTGCCAGCTCCTCAGGGCACCCTGGGGCCAACGTCCTGACTTTC. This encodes CASSSGHPGANVLTF.

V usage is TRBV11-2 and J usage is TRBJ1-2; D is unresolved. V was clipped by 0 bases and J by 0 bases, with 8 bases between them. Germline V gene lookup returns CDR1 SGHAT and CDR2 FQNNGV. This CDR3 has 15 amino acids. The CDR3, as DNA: TGTGCCAGCAGCTTAGATCTGGCGGCTAACTATGGCTACACCTTC. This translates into CASSLDLAANYGYTF.

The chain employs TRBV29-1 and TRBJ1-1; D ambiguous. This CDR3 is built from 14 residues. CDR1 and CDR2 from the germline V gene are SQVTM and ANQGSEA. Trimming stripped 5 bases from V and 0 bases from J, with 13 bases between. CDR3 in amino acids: CSVITGSLNTEAFF. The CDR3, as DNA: TGCAGCGTTATAACCGGATCGTTGAACACTGAAGCTTTCTTT. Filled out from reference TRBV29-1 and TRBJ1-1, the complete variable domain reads SAVISQKPSRDICQRGTSLTIQCQVDSQVTMMFWYRQQPGQSLTLIATANQGSEATYESGFVIDKFPISRPNLTFSTLTVSNMSPEDSSIYLCSVITGSLNTEAFFGQGTRLTVV.

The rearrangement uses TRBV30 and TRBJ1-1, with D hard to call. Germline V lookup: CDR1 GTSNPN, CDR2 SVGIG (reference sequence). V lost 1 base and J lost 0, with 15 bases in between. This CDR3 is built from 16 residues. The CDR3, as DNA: TGTGCCTGGAGTGGTCGCCTACGCTCCATGAACACTGAAGCTTTCTTT. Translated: CAWSGRLRSMNTEAFF.

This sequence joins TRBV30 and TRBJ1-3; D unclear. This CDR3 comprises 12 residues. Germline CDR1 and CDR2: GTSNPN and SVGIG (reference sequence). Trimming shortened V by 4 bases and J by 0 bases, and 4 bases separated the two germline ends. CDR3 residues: CAWITSGNTIYF. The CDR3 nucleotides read TGTGCCTGGATTACCTCTGGAAACACCATATATTTT.

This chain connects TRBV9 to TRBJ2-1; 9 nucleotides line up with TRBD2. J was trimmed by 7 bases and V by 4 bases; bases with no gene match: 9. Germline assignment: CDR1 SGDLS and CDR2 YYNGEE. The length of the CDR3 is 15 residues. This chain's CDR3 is CASSFSGGGRNEQFF. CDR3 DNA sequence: TGTGCCAGCAGCTTTAGCGGGGGAGGCCGGAATGAGCAGTTCTTC. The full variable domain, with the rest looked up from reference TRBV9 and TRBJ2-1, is DSGVTQTPKHLITATGQRVTLRCSPRSGDLSVYWYQQSLDQGLQFLIQYYNGEERAKGNILERFSAQQFPDLHSELNLSSLELGDSALYFCASSFSGGGRNEQFFGPGTRLTVL.

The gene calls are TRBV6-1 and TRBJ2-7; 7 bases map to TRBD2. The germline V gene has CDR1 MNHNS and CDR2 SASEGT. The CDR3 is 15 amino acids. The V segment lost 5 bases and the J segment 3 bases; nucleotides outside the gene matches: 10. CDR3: CASSPIPGGIYEQYF. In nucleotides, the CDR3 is TGTGCCAGCAGTCCCATCCCCGGGGGGATCTACGAGCAGTACTTC.

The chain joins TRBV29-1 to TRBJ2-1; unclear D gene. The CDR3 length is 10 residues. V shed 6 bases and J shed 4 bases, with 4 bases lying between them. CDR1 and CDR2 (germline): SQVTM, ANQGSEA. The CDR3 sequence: CSVAYNEQFF. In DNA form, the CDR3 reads TGCAGCGTCGCGTACAATGAGCAGTTCTTC.

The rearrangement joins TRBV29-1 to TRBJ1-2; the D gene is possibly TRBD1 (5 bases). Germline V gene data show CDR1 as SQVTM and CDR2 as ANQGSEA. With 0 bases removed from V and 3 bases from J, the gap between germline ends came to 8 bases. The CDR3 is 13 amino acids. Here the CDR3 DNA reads TGCAGCGTTGAAGATCGGGGGGACTATGGCTACACCTTC. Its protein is CSVEDRGDYGYTF.

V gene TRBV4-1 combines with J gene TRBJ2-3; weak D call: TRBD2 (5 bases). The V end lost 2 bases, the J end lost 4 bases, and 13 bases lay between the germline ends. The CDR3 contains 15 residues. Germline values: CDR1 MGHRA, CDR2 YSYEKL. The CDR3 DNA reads TGCGCCAGCAGCCAACCCAACGGGGTTCCAGATACGCAGTATTTT. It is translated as CASSQPNGVPDTQYF.

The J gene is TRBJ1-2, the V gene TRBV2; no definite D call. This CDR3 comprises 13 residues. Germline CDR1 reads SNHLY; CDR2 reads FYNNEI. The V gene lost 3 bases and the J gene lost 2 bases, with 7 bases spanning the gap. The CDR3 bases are TGTGCCAGCAGTGATTCCTTGAACTATGGCTACACCTTC. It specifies CASSDSLNYGYTF.

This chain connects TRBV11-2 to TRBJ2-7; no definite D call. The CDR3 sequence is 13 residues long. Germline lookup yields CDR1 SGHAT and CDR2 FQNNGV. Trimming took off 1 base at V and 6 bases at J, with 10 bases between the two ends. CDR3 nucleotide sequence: TGTGCCAGCAGCTTAGTCGGAACACGCGAGCAGTACTTC. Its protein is CASSLVGTREQYF.

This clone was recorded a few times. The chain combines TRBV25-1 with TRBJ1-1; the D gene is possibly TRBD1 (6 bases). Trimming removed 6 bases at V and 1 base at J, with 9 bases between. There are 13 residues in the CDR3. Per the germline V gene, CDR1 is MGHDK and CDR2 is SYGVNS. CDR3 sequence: CASRETGNTEAFF. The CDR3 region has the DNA TGTGCCAGCAGGGAGACAGGGAACACTGAAGCTTTCTTT.

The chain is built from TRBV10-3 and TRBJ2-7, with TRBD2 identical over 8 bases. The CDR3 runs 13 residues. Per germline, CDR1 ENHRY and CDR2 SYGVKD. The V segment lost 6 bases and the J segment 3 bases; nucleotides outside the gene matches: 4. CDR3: CAISPGLVYEQYF. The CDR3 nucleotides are TGTGCCATCAGCCCGGGACTAGTCTACGAGCAGTACTTC.

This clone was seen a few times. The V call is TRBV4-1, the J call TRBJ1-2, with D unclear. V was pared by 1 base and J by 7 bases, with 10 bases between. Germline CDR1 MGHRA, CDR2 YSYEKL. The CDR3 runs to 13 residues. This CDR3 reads CASSQVAIGGYTF. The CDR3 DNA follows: TGCGCCAGCAGCCAAGTTGCGATCGGTGGCTACACCTTC.

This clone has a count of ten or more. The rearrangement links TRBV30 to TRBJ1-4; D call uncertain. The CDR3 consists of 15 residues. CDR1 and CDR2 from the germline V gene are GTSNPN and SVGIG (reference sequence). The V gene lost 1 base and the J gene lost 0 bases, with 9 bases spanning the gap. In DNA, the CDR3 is TGTGCCTGGAGTGCCCACACAGCAACTAATGAAAAACTGTTTTTT. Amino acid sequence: CAWSAHTATNEKLFF.

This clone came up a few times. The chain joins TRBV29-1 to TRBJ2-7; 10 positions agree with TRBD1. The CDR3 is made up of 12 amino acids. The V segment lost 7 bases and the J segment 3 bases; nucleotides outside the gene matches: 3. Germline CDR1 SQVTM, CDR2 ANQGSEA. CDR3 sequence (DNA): TGCAGCGGACAGGGGGCCAACTACGAGCAGTACTTC. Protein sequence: CSGQGANYEQYF.

The CDR3 sequence is CASSFGGIIYGYTF. Written as DNA, the CDR3 is TGTGCCAGCAGCTTTGGGGGAATTATCTATGGCTACACCTTC. The V call is TRBV11-2, the J call TRBJ1-2; D is possibly TRBD1 (5 bases). CDR3 length: 14 amino acids. The germline V gene has CDR1 SGHAT and CDR2 FQNNGV. V was cut by 3 bases and J by 4 bases, with 12 bases left in between.

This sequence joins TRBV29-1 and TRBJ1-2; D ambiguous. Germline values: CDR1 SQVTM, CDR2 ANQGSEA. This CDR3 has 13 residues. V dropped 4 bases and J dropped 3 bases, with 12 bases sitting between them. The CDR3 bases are TGCAGCGTTGTATCAGCCGGATACTATGGCTACACCTTC. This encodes CSVVSAGYYGYTF.